One and the same sample provided the 11 T cell receptor beta chains below, sequenced in a study of blood T cell repertoires in COVID-19. Clones were read by immunoSEQ multiplex PCR, and TCRdb kept only the in-frame ones, dropping some. Of 63,000 or so clones listed, roughly nine tenths are singletons. Material: peripheral blood. These TCRs come from a man between 60 and 75 years old with acute or convalescent COVID-19.

The genes are TRBV2 and TRBJ1-1; 7 nucleotides align to TRBD1. The ends lost 9 bases at V and 4 bases at J; junction bases unmatched: 11. Per the germline V gene, CDR1 is SNHLY and CDR2 is FYNNEI. This CDR3 comprises 14 residues. CDR3 residues: CARGAGGIFTEAFF. The CDR3, as DNA: TGTGCCAGAGGGGCAGGGGGGATATTCACTGAAGCTTTCTTT.

V is TRBV6-6 and J is TRBJ1-3, with 8 bases aligning to TRBD1. The CDR3 is made up of 14 amino acids. The germline V gene encodes CDR1 MNHNY and CDR2 SVGAGI (reference sequence). Trimming cost V 5 bases and J 3 bases; bases outside gene matches: 3. Written as DNA, the CDR3 is TGTGCCAGCAGTGTTACAGGGGGTGGAAACACCATATATTTT. Encoded protein: CASSVTGGGNTIYF.

This clone showed up just once. This chain connects TRBV5-1 to TRBJ1-1; tentatively, D is TRBD1 (6 bases). Germline assignment: CDR1 SGHRS and CDR2 YFSETQ. The V end was cut by 3 bases, the J end by 8 bases, with 8 bases between. The CDR3 length is 11 residues. The DNA for the CDR3 is TGCGCCAGCAGCTCAACAGGGGAAGCTTTCTTT. This sequence encodes CASSSTGEAFF.

The chain is built from TRBV9 and TRBJ2-6, with a tentative D call TRBD1 (7 bases). The V gene's germline CDR1 is SGDLS and CDR2 YYNGEE. The CDR3 is 15 amino acids. V was trimmed by 3 bases and J by 4 bases, leaving 11 bases between them. CDR3 nucleotide sequence: TGTGCCAGCAGCGGGCAGGGGGGCGGGGCCAACGTCCTGACTTTC. As protein: CASSGQGGGANVLTF. Full variable domain (rest looked up from reference TRBV9 and TRBJ2-6): DSGVTQTPKHLITATGQRVTLRCSPRSGDLSVYWYQQSLDQGLQFLIQYYNGEERAKGNILERFSAQQFPDLHSELNLSSLELGDSALYFCASSGQGGGANVLTFGAGSRLTVL.

This chain uses TRBV5-1 with TRBJ1-6; 8 nucleotides agree with TRBD1. CDR3 length: 15 amino acids. After removal of 5 bases from V and 3 bases from J, the junction contained 4 bases not matched to a gene. Per germline, CDR1 SGHRS and CDR2 YFSETQ. The CDR3 DNA is TGCGCCAGCAGGCGGGGACAGGACTATAATTCACCCCTCCACTTT. Protein product: CASRRGQDYNSPLHF. Drawing the rest from reference TRBV5-1 and TRBJ1-6, the complete variable domain is KAGVTQTPRYLIKTRGQQVTLSCSPISGHRSVSWYQQTPGQGLQFLFEYFSETQRNKGNFPGRFSGRQFSNSRSEMNVSTLELGDSALYLCASRRGQDYNSPLHFGNGTRLTVT.

The V gene is TRBV6-5, the J gene TRBJ1-1, with TRBD1 matching 7 bases. The V segment lost 6 bases and the J segment 3 bases; nucleotides outside the gene matches: 4. The CDR3 has 13 amino acids. Germline lookup yields CDR1 MNHEY and CDR2 SVGAGI. CDR3 nucleotides: TGTGCCAGCAGAGACAGGGACCACACTGAAGCTTTCTTT. It encodes CASRDRDHTEAFF.

This rearrangement joins TRBV2 to TRBJ2-4; weak D call: TRBD2 (6 bases). V lost 2 bases and J 3 bases, leaving 8 bases between the germline ends. This CDR3 region has 14 residues. The V gene's germline CDR1 is SNHLY and CDR2 FYNNEI. The CDR3 DNA reads as TGTGCCAGCAGTGAACAGGAGGGCAAAAACATTCAGTACTTC. As protein: CASSEQEGKNIQYF.

V is TRBV4-1 and J is TRBJ1-6; 8 bases agree with TRBD1. Germline V gene lookup returns CDR1 MGHRA and CDR2 YSYEKL. The CDR3 sequence is 14 residues long. Trimming cost V 8 bases and J 10 bases; bases outside gene matches: 10. CDR3 residues: CASRRTGFGSPLHF. The CDR3 coding sequence is TGCGCCAGCCGAAGGACAGGGTTCGGCTCACCCCTCCACTTT.

The rearrangement joins TRBV7-9 to TRBJ1-1; 7 bases map to TRBD1. Germline CDR1 reads SEHNR; CDR2 reads FQNEAQ (reference sequence). This CDR3 contains 14 residues. V lost 3 bases to trimming and J lost 3 bases; unmatched junction nucleotides: 4. Written as DNA, the CDR3 is TGTGCCAGCAGCTTCGAGGGGGCCTACACTGAAGCTTTCTTT. It is translated as CASSFEGAYTEAFF. Based on the CDR3 plus reference TRBV7-9 and TRBJ1-1, the full variable domain is DTGVSQNPRHKITKRGQNVTFRCDPISEHNRLYWYRQTLGQGPEFLTYFQNEAQLEKSRLLSDRFSAERPKGSFSTLEIQRTEQGDSAMYLCASSFEGAYTEAFFGQGTRLTVV.

The rearrangement uses TRBV9 and TRBJ1-1, with 9 bases lining up with TRBD1. Germline CDR1 is SGDLS and CDR2 is YYNGEE. The CDR3 sequence is 15 residues long. Trimming removed 0 bases from V and 4 bases from J; junction bases left unmatched: 4. As DNA, the CDR3 is TGTGCCAGCAGCGTAGGTGGGACAGGGATCACTGAAGCTTTCTTT. Its translation is CASSVGGTGITEAFF.

The V call is TRBV11-2, the J call TRBJ2-7; 12 nucleotides agree with TRBD2. Germline loops: CDR1 SGHAT, CDR2 FQNNGV. The CDR3 is 16 residues long. V shed 3 bases, J shed 3 bases, and the junction held 6 bases outside the gene matches. The CDR3 DNA sequence: TGTGCCAGCAGCTTTACCCAGACTAGCGGGGGCTACGAGCAGTACTTC. It specifies CASSFTQTSGGYEQYF. The whole variable domain, remainder taken from reference TRBV11-2 and TRBJ2-7, is EAGVAQSPRYKIIEKRQSVAFWCNPISGHATLYWYQQILGQGPKLLIQFQNNGVVDDSQLPKDRFSAERLKGVDSTLKIQPAKLEDSAVYLCASSFTQTSGGYEQYFGPGTRLTVT.